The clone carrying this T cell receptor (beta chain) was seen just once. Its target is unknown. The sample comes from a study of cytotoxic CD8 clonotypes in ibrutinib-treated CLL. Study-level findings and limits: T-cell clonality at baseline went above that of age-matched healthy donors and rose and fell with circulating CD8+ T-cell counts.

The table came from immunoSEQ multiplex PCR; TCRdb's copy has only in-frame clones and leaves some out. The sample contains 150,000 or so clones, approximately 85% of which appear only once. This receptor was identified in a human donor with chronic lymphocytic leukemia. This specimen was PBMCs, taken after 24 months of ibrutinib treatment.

CDR3 coding DNA: TGTGCCATCAGTGACCTCGTTGGGGGCAGAGAGACCCAGTACTTC. Protein: CAISDLVGGRETQYF. The chain combines TRBV10-3 with TRBJ2-5; weak D call: TRBD1 (6 bases). Germline V gene sequence: CDR1 ENHRY, CDR2 SYGVKD. The CDR3 length is 15 residues. The germline V and J ends were trimmed by 3 bases and 4 bases, with 15 bases remaining between them.